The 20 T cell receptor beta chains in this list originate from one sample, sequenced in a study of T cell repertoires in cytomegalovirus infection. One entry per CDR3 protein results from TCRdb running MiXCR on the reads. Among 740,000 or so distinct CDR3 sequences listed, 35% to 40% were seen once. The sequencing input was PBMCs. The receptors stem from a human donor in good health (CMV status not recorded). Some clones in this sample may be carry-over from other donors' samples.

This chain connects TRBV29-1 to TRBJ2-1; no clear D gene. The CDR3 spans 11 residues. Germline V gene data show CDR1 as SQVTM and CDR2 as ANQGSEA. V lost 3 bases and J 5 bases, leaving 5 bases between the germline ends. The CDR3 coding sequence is TGCAGCGTTGACTACCACAATGAGCAGTTCTTC. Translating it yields CSVDYHNEQFF.

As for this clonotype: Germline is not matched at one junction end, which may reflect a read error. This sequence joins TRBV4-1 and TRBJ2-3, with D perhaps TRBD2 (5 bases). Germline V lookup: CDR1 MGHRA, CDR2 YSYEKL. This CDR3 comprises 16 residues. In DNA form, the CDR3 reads TGCGCCAGCAGCCAAGTTTGGCTTGGGCTCGGGGATAAGCAGTATTTT. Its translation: CASSQVWLGLGDKQYF.

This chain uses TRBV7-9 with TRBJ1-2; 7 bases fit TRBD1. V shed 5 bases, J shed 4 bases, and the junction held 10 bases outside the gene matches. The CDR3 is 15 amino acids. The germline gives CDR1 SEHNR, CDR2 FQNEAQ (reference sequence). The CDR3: CASSPRQGYSYGYTF. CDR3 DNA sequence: TGTGCCAGCAGCCCGCGACAGGGCTACAGCTATGGCTACACCTTC.

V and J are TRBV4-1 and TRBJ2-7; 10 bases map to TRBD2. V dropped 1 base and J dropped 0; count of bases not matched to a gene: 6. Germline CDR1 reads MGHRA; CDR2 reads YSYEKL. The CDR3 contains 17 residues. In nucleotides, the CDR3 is TGCGCCAGCAGCCAAGCCCTAACTAGCGGGGCCTCCTACGAGCAGTACTTC. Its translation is CASSQALTSGASYEQYF.

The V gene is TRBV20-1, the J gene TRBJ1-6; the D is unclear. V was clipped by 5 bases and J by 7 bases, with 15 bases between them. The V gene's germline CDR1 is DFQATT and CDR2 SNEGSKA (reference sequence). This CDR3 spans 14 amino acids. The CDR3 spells CSARGPGPNSPLHF. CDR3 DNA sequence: TGCAGTGCTCGCGGTCCAGGCCCGAATTCACCCCTCCACTTT.

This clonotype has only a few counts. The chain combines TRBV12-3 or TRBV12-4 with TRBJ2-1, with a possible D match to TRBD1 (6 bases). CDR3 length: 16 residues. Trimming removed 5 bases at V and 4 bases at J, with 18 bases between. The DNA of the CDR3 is TGTGCCAGCAGTCCAGACAGGTTTTTTATATACAATGAGCAGTTCTTC. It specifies CASSPDRFFIYNEQFF.

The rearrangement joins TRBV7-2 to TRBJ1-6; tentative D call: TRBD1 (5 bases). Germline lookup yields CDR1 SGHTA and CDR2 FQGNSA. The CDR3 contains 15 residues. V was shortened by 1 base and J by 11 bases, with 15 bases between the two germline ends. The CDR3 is CASSLERGGGAPLHF. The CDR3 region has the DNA TGTGCCAGCAGCTTAGAAAGGGGAGGAGGCGCACCCCTCCACTTT.

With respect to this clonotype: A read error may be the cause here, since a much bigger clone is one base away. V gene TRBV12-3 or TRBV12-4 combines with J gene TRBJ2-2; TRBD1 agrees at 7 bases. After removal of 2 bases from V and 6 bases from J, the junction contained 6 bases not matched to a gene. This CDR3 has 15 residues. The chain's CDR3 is CASSLIGQESGELFF. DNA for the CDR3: TGTGCCAGCAGTTTAATAGGACAGGAATCCGGGGAGCTGTTTTTT.

CDR3 bases: TGTGCCAGCAGCTCGGACAGAAACTATAATTCACCCCTCCACTTT. This sequence encodes CASSSDRNYNSPLHF. The chain links TRBV11-1 to TRBJ1-6; D might be TRBD1 (6 bases). V shed 4 bases and J shed 3 bases, with 10 bases lying between them. CDR1 is SGHAT, CDR2 FQDESV, per germline (reference sequence). This CDR3 region has 15 residues.

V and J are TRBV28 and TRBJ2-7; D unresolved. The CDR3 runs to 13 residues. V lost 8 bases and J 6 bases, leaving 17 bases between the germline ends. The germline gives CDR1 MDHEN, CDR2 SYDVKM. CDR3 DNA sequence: TGTGCCAGCGGGTCGGCACTCCAGATCGAGCAGTACTTC. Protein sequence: CASGSALQIEQYF.

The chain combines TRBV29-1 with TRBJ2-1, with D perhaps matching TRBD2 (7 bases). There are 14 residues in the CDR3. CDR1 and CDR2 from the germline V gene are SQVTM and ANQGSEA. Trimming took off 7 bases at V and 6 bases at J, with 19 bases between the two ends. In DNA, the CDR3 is TGCAGCGCCGGGGGCGGGAGAGGCGTCAATGAGCAGTTCTTC. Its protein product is CSAGGGRGVNEQFF.

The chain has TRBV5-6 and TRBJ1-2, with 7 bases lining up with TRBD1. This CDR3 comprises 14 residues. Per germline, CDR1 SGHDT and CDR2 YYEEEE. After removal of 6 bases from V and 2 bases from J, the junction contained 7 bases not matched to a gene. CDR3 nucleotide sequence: TGTGCCAGCACAAGAACAGGGGCCAACTATGGCTACACCTTC. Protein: CASTRTGANYGYTF.

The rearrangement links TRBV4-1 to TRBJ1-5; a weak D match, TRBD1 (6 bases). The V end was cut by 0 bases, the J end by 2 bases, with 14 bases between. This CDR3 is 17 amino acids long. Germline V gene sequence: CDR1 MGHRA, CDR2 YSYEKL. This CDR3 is CASSQEWGGARNQPQHF. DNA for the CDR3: TGCGCCAGCAGCCAAGAATGGGGGGGGGCCCGCAATCAGCCCCAGCATTTT.

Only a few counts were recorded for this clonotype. DNA of the CDR3: TGCGCCAGCAGCTTGGAGACAAATTCCTACGAGCAGTACTTC. Protein sequence: CASSLETNSYEQYF. The chain links TRBV5-1 to TRBJ2-7; D gene ambiguous. The V gene lost 0 bases and the J gene lost 1 base, with 8 bases spanning the gap. The germline gives CDR1 SGHRS, CDR2 YFSETQ. This CDR3 has 14 amino acids. Using reference TRBV5-1 and TRBJ2-7 for the parts outside the CDR3, the full variable domain is KAGVTQTPRYLIKTRGQQVTLSCSPISGHRSVSWYQQTPGQGLQFLFEYFSETQRNKGNFPGRFSGRQFSNSRSEMNVSTLELGDSALYLCASSLETNSYEQYFGPGTRLTVT.

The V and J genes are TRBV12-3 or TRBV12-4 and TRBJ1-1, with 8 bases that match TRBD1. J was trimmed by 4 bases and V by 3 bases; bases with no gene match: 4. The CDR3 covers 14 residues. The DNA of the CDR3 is TGTGCCAGCAGTTTCGGACAGGGTAGCACTGAAGCTTTCTTT. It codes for CASSFGQGSTEAFF.

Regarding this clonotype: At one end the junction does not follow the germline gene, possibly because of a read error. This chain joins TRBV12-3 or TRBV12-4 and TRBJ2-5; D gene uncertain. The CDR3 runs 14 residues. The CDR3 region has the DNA TGTGCCAGAAGTTTTGGTCTACAGCTCGAGACCCAGTACTTC. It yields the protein CARSFGLQLETQYF.

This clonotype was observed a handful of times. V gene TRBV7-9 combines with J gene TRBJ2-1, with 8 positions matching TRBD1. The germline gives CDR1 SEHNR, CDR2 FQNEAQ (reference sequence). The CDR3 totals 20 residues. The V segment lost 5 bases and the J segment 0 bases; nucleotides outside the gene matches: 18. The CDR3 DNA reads TGTGCCAGCAGCACCGGACAGGGCCCTAAATTAAAGAGCTCCTACAATGAGCAGTTCTTC. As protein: CASSTGQGPKLKSSYNEQFF. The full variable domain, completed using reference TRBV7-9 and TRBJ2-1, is DTGVSQNPRHKITKRGQNVTFRCDPISEHNRLYWYRQTLGQGPEFLTYFQNEAQLEKSRLLSDRFSAERPKGSFSTLEIQRTEQGDSAMYLCASSTGQGPKLKSSYNEQFFGPGTRLTVL.

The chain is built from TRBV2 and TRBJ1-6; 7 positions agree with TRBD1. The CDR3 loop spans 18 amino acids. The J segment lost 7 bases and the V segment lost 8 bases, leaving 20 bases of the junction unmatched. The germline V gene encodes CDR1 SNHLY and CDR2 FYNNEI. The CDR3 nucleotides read TGTGCCAGCCGCCTACCCCCCAGGACAGGAGGGCGCAATTCACCCCTCCACTTT. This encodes CASRLPPRTGGRNSPLHF.

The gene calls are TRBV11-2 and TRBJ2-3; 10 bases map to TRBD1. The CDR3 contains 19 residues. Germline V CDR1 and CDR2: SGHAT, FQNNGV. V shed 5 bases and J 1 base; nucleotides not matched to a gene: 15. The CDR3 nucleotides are TGTGCCAGCAGCCCCACGGGACAGGGGATTGGTGGGCGCACAGATACGCAGTATTTT. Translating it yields CASSPTGQGIGGRTDTQYF.

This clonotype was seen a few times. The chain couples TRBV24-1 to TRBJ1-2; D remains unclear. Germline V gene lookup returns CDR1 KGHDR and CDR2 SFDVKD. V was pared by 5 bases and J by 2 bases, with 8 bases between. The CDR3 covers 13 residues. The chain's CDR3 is CATSASWNYGYTF. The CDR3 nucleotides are TGTGCCACCAGTGCGAGCTGGAACTATGGCTACACCTTC.